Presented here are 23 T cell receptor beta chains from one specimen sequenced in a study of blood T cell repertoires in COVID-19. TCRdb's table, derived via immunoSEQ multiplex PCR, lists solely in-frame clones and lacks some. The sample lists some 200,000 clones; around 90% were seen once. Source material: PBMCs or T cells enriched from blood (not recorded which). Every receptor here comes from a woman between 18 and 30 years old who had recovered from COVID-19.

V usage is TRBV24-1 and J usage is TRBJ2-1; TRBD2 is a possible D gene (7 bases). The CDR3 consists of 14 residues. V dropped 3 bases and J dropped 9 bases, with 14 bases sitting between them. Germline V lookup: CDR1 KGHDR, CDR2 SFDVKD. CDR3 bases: TGTGCCACCAGTGATACTCGGGGGGCGGCTGAGCAGTTCTTC. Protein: CATSDTRGAAEQFF.

The CDR3 DNA reads as TGTGCCAGCAGCTTGCGGACAGGGGGTAACACCGGGGAGCTGTTTTTT. It specifies CASSLRTGGNTGELFF. V is TRBV5-5 and J is TRBJ2-2; 10 bases are a match to TRBD1. The CDR3 contains 16 residues. V shed 1 base, J shed 2 bases, and the junction held 2 bases outside the gene matches. Germline-derived CDR1 and CDR2 are SGHKS and YYEKEE (reference sequence). Full variable domain (outside the CDR3, taken from reference TRBV5-5 and TRBJ2-2): DAGVTQSPTHLIKTRGQQVTLRCSPISGHKSVSWYQQVLGQGPQFIFQYYEKEERGRGNFPDRFSARQFPNYSSELNVNALLLGDSALYLCASSLRTGGNTGELFFGEGSRLTVL.

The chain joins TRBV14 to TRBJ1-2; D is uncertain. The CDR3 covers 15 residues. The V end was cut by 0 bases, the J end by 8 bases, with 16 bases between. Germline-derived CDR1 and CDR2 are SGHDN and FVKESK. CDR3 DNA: TGTGCCAGCAGCCAAGATCGTGGCGGCGGTCAAGGCTACACCTTC. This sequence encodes CASSQDRGGGQGYTF. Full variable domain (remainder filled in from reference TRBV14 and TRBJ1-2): EAGVTQFPSHSVIEKGQTVTLRCDPISGHDNLYWYRRVMGKEIKFLLHFVKESKQDESGMPNNRFLAERTGGTYSTLKVQPAELEDSGVYFCASSQDRGGGQGYTFGSGTRLTVV.

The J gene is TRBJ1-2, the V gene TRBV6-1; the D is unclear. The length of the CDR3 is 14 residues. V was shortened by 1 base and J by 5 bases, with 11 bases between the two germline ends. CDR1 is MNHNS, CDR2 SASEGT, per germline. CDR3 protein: CASSEGRREYGYTF. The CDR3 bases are TGTGCCAGCAGTGAAGGTAGGAGAGAGTATGGCTACACCTTC.

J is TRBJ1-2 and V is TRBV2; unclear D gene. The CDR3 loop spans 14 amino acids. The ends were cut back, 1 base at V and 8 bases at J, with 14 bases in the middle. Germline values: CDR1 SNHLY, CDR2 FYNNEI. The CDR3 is CASSEGTPQRGYTF. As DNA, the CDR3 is TGTGCCAGCAGTGAAGGCACCCCCCAGCGGGGCTACACCTTC.

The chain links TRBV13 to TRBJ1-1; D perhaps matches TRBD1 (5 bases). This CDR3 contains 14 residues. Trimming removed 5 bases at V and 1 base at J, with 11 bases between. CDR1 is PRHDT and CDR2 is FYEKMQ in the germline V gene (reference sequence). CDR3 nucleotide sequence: TGTGCCAGCAGCCCACGACAGCCGAACACTGAAGCTTTCTTT. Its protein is CASSPRQPNTEAFF.

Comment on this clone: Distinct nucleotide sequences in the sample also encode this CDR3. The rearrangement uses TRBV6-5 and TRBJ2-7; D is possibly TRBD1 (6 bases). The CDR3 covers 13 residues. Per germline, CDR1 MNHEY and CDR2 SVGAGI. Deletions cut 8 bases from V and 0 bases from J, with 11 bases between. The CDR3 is CASSPGDSYEQYF. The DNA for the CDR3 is TGTGCCAGCTCACCAGGGGACTCCTACGAGCAGTACTTC.

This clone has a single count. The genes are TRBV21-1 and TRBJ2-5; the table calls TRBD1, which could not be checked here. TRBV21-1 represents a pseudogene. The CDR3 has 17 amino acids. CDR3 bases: TGTGCCAGCAGCAAAGCAGACAGGGGACGTTGGCAAGAGACCCAGTACTTC. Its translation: CASSKADRGRWQETQYF.

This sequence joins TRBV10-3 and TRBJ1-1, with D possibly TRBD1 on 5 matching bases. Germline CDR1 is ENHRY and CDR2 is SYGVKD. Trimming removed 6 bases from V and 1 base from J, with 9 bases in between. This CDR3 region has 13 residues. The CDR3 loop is CAIRQDTNTEAFF. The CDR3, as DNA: TGTGCCATCAGACAGGACACGAACACTGAAGCTTTCTTT.

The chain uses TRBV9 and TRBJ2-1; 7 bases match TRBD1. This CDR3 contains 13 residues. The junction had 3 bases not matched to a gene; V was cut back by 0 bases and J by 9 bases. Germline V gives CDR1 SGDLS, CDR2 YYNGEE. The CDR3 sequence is CASSVDRGREQFF. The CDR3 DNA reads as TGTGCCAGCAGCGTAGACAGGGGCCGTGAGCAGTTCTTC.

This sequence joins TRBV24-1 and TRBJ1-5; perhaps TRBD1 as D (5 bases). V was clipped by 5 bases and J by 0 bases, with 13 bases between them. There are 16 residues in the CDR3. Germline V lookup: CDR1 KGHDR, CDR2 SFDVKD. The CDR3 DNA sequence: TGTGCCACCAGTGTCGGAGGGGACTATAGCAATCAGCCCCAGCATTTT. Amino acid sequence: CATSVGGDYSNQPQHF.

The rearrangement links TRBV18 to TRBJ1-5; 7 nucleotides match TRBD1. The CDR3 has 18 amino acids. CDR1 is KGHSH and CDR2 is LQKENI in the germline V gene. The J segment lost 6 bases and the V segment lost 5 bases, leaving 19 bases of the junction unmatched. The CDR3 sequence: CASSTLGAGGGPGQPQHF. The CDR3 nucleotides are TGTGCCAGCTCAACCCTCGGGGCAGGGGGAGGCCCGGGTCAGCCCCAGCATTTT.

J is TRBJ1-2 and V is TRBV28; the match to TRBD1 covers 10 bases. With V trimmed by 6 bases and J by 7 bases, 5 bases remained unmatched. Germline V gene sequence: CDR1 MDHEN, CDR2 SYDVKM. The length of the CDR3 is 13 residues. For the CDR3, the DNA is TGTGCCAGCAGAAATGACAGGGGGCCTGGCTACACCTTC. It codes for CASRNDRGPGYTF.

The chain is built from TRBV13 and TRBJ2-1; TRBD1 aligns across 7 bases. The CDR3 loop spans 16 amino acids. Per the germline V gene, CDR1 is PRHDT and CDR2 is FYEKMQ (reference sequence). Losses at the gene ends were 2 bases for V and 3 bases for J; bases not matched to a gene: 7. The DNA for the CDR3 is TGTGCCAGCAGCTTAAGGGGGACAGCCCTCTACAATGAGCAGTTCTTC. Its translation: CASSLRGTALYNEQFF.

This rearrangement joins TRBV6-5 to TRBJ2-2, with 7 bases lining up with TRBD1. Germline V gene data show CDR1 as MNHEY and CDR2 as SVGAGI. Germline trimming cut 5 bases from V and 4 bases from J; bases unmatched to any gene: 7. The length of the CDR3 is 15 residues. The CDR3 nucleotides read TGTGCCAGCAGTCGCCGGGACAGATCCACCGGGGAGCTGTTTTTT. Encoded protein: CASSRRDRSTGELFF.

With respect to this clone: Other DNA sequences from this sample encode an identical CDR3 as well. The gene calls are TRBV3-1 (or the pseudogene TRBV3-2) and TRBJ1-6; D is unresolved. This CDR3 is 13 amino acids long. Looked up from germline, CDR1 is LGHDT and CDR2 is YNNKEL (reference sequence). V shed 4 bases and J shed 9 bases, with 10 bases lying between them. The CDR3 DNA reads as TGTGCCAGCAGCCGGGCCCAGGTTTCACCCCTCCACTTT. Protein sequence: CASSRAQVSPLHF.

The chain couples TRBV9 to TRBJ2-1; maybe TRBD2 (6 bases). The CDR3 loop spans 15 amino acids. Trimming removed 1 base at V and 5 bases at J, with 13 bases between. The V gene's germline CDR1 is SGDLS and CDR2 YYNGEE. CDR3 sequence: CASSVNLAKNNEQFF. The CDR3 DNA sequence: TGTGCCAGCAGCGTAAACCTAGCGAAGAACAATGAGCAGTTCTTC.

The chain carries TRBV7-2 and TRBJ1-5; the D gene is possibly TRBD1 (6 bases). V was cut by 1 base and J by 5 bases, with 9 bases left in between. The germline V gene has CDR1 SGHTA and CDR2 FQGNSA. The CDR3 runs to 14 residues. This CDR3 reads CASSLGGPDQPQHF. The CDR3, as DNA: TGTGCCAGCAGCTTAGGGGGGCCTGATCAGCCCCAGCATTTT.

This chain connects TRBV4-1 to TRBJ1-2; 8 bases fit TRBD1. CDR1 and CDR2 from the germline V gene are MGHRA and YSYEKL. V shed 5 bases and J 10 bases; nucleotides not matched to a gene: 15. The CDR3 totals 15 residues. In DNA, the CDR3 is TGCGCCAGCAGCTCGGACAGGGAAATAGAACGAGACTACACCTTC. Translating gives CASSSDREIERDYTF.

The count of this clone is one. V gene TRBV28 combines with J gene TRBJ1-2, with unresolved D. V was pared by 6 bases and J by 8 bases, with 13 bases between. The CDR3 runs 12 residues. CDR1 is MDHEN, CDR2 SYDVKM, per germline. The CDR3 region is CASSKFALGYTF. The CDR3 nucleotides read TGTGCCAGCAGCAAATTCGCCCTAGGCTACACCTTC.

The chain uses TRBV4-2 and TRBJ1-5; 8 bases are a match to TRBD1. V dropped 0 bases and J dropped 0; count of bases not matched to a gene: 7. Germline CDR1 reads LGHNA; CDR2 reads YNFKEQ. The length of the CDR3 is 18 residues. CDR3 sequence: CASSQENPGTGSNQPQHF. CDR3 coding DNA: TGTGCCAGCAGCCAAGAAAATCCCGGGACAGGTAGCAATCAGCCCCAGCATTTT.

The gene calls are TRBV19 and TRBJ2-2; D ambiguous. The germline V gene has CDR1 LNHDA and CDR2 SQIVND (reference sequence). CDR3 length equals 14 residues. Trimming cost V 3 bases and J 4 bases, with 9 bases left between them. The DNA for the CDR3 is TGTGCCAGTAGTATGGGCCAGACCACCGGGGAGCTGTTTTTT. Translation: CASSMGQTTGELFF.

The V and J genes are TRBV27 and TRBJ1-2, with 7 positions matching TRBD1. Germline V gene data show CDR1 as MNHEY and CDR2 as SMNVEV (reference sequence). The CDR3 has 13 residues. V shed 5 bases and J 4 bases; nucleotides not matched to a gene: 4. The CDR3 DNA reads TGTGCCAGCAGTCGGACAGGAGGCTATGGCTACACCTTC. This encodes CASSRTGGYGYTF.